This T cell receptor (beta chain) is drawn from a study of T cells in Graves' hyperthyroidism and ophthalmopathy. Study-wide background: At initial diagnosis, before any treatment had begun, peripheral blood was obtained. Study findings and constraints: Researchers found most expanded thyroid clonotypes above 0.001 in blood as well.

RNA transcripts provided the source from which TCR beta CDR3 regions were amplified. In the first-round RT-PCR of the TCR CDR3, the HTBI primer set was used. TCRdb re-called the multiplex PCR reads through MiXCR, storing one row per CDR3 protein. The sample includes around 300,000 distinct CDR3 sequences, roughly an eighth of them seen just once. About this clonotype: Antigen unknown.

This CDR3 is 15 amino acids long. Germline V gene lookup returns CDR1 MGHRA and CDR2 YSYEKL. V lost 2 bases and J lost 3, with 13 bases in between. This chain links TRBV4-1 with TRBJ1-1; D is undetermined. The material sequenced was blood. The sequence was obtained from a woman aged 40 to 55 with Graves' hyperthyroidism. CDR3 DNA sequence: TGCGCCAGCAGCCAACTCGCACAACGCCACACTGAAGCTTTCTTT. Its protein product is CASSQLAQRHTEAFF.